Sequencing of this T cell receptor (beta chain) was carried out in a study of CD8+ T cells in alopecia areata (dated by TCRdb to 2017 to 2018). Study-level background: The treated patients took part in an open-label pilot trial in which moderate-to-severe alopecia areata was treated with oral tofacitinib at 5 to 10 mg twice daily. Patients stayed on tofacitinib for 6 to 18 months and then had 6 months of follow-up off drug so that delayed response and recurrence could be assessed. Disease severity in treated patients was measured with the SALT score, which quantifies the percentage of affected scalp surface area. To study T cell clonal expansion in alopecia areata, the researchers applied high-throughput TCRbeta sequencing to both the C3H/HeJ mouse model and human patients. Scalp tissue and sorted CD4+ and CD8+ peripheral blood T cells from patchy and totalis/universalis alopecia areata patients and from healthy controls were covered by human TCRbeta sequencing. Tofacitinib-treated patients had biopsies at baseline and at 4 and 24 weeks of treatment, with a later scalp biopsy in several patients. Clonality in the scalp was compared among normal scalp (n=4), patchy alopecia areata scalp (n=8), and alopecia totalis/universalis scalp (n=8). The RNA source kit depended on sample type: the PAXgene miRNA kit for fixed scalp, the miRNeasy kit for PBMCs, and the RNeasy kit for mouse skin. TCRbeta CDR3 regions were amplified by immunoSEQ multiplex PCR with 35 Vbeta forward and 13 Jbeta reverse primers.

This clone was counted only a few times. It has no known antigen specificity. One base away there is no much larger clone; base qualities are not given. Distinct nucleotide sequences in the sample also encode this CDR3. This specimen's time point label, per the study, means: less than 25 weeks on oral tofacitinib. The treatment or condition label for this specimen denotes: oral pan-JAK inhibitor, 5-10 mg twice daily. Lesional scalp punch biopsies and peripheral blood were obtained from alopecia areata patients. After PBMCs were isolated by density centrifugation and stained for CD3, CD4 and CD8, a FACSAria was used to sort CD4+ and CD8+ T cells. What the study reported, not specific to this receptor: Higher clonality and more expanded CD8+ clones were observed in lesional scalp than in normal scalp, particularly in alopecia totalis/universalis, a finding suggestive of antigenic drive. Tofacitinib significantly decreased scalp clonality and the number of expanded CD8+ clones among the top 100 scalp clones. Because the treated cohort was small and included a single nonresponder, larger studies are needed to assess links between baseline CD8+ expansion and response. Unlike mouse skin, which is dominated by gammadelta T cells, normal human skin has resident alphabeta T cells that are also sequenced, and this complicates analysis of the scalp TCR repertoire. Shared TCR sequences between patients were less evident than in mice, which may be partly attributable to HLA diversity in the patient population. During tofacitinib treatment, many expanded lesional clones stuck around in both scalp and blood, and this persistence may partly explain why relapse happens after treatment is stopped.

The method was the immunoSEQ multiplex PCR assay. RNA was extracted from all samples and reverse transcribed into cDNA, which served as template for TCR sequencing. SuperScript III was used to make first-strand cDNA, primed with a 2:1 mix of oligo-dT and random hexamers. Amplification bias was assessed with a synthetic immune receptor repertoire, and residual bias was removed computationally. The study's own analysis went as follows. After raw reads were preprocessed to remove errors, the CDR3 was defined following IMGT conventions as running from the conserved cysteine to phenylalanine. Clonality was computed as 1 minus the Shannon entropy, with the entropy normalized by log2 of the number of productive unique TCRs. Whether scalp clones were CD4 or CD8 was inferred by matching scalp TCRbeta sequences against CD4 and CD8 repertoires sorted from blood. Sourced from immuneACCESS, this table was stored by TCRdb with only in-frame sequences that have V and J called. A share of the clones is absent; for the studies checked, an unresolved V gene accounts for under half, and the remainder has no known explanation. V and J calls and clone size come straight from that table; D and trimming were deduced from the DNA. The sample includes 180,000 or so clones, with approximately 53% observed a single time. More than 10% of the sample is held by the ten biggest clonotypes.

Sequenced here: CD8+ T cells sorted from blood, sampled at week 24, from a patient treated with tofacitinib. This clonotype originated in a human donor with alopecia areata.

The CDR3 sequence is CSVEESYEQYF. Here is the DNA: TGCAGCGTTGAGGAGTCCTACGAGCAGTACTTC. The V gene is TRBV29-1 and the J gene is TRBJ2-7, with the D gene too uncertain to name. Sequences SQVTM (CDR1) and ANQGSEA (CDR2) are obtained from the germline V gene. V is clipped by 3 bases and J by 1 base, and the sequence between their germline boundaries is 4 bases long. Its CDR3 holds 11 amino acids, cysteine through phenylalanine. Only the CDR3 part of the read is kept: 33 bases, read in frame from the first base.